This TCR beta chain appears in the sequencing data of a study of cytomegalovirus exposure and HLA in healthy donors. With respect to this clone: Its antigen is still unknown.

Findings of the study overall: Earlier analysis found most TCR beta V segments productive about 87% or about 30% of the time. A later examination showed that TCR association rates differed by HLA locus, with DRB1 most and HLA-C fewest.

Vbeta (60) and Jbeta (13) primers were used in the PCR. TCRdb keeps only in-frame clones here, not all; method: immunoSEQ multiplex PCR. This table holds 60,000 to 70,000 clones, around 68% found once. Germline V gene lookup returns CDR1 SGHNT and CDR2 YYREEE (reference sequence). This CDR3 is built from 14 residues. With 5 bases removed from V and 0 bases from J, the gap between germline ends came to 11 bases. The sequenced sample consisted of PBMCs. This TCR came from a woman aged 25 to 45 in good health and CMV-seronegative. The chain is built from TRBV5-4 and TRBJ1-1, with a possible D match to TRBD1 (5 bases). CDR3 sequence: CASRLGGMNTEAFF. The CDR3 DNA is TGTGCCAGCAGACTGGGGGGGATGAACACTGAAGCTTTCTTT.